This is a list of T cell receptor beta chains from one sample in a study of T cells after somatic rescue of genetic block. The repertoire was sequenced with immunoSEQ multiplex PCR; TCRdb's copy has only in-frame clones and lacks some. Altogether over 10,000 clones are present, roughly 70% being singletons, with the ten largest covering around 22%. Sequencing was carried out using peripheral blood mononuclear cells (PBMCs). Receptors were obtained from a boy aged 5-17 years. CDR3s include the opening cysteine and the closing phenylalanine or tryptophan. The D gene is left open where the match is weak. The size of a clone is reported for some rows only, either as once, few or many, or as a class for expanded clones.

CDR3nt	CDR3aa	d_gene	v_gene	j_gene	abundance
TGTGCCAGCAGTTTAACTAGGGGCCGCTCCTACAATGAGCAGTTCTTC	CASSLTRGRSYNEQFF	-	TRBV6-5	TRBJ2-1	few
TGTGCCAGCAGCAAAGGCACGGGGGGGCCTGAGACCCAGTACTTC	CASSKGTGGPETQYF	-	TRBV21-1	TRBJ2-5	-
TGTGCCAGTAGAGGCCCCTTCGGGACAGAGAATCAGCCCCAGCATTTT	CASRGPFGTENQPQHF	TRBD1	TRBV19	TRBJ1-5	-
TGCGCCAGCAGCTCAACGGTGACAGGGCAAGACGGGGAGCTGTTTTTT	CASSSTVTGQDGELFF	TRBD1	TRBV5-1	TRBJ2-2	-
TGTGCTAGCAGCTATCGAGGGCAGTTGGGCCTCTACGAGCAGTACTTC	CASSYRGQLGLYEQYF	-	TRBV7-7	TRBJ2-7	-
TGTGCCAGCAGTTTGAGGGGGGCTAACTATGGCTACACCTTC	CASSLRGANYGYTF	-	TRBV27	TRBJ1-2	-
TGCGCCAGCAGCTTGGTTCCGTACAATGAGCAGTTCTTC	CASSLVPYNEQFF	-	TRBV5-1	TRBJ2-1	-
TGCGCCAGCAGCTTCCGGGACAGAGTTTCCTACGAGCAGTACTTC	CASSFRDRVSYEQYF	TRBD1	TRBV5-1	TRBJ2-7	-
TGTGCCAGCAGCTTAGCTAGCGGGGGGGCGGGTGAGCAGTTCTTC	CASSLASGGAGEQFF	TRBD2	TRBV7-6	TRBJ2-1	-
TGTGCCAGCAGTAACTGGGGGAGCTACGAGCAGTACTTC	CASSNWGSYEQYF	-	TRBV27	TRBJ2-7	-
TGTGCCAGCAGTTACCAATCGCGGGAGGGCGGTGAGCAGTTCTTC	CASSYQSREGGEQFF	TRBD2	TRBV6-5	TRBJ2-1	-
TGTGCCAGCAGTTCAGGGACCCTCATTTCAGATACGCAGTATTTT	CASSSGTLISDTQYF	-	TRBV28	TRBJ2-3	-
TGTGCCAGCAGCTGGACGATGGTTAATGAGCAGTTCTTC	CASSWTMVNEQFF	-	TRBV28	TRBJ2-1	-
TGTGCCAGCAGCCCCAGGGTGGATACGCAGTATTTT	CASSPRVDTQYF	-	TRBV7-9	TRBJ2-3	-
TGTGCCAGCAGCTACCTAAGCGGGAAGGAACAAGAGACCCAGTACTTC	CASSYLSGKEQETQYF	-	TRBV21-1	TRBJ2-5	-
TGTGCCTGGAGTGTCCCGGGAGGTCCAAATGAAAAACTGTTTTTT	CAWSVPGGPNEKLFF	-	TRBV30	TRBJ1-4	-
TGTGCCAGCGGCCGGACAGCTCTAAATCAGCCCCAGCATTTT	CASGRTALNQPQHF	-	TRBV28	TRBJ1-5	-
TGTGCCAGCAGCCAAGATCAGCAGCGGGGGTACAATGAGCAGTTCTTC	CASSQDQQRGYNEQFF	TRBD2	TRBV4-2	TRBJ2-1	-
TGTGCCATCAGGGTAGATGACGAGCAGTACTTC	CAIRVDDEQYF	-	TRBV6-5	TRBJ2-7	-
TGTGCCAGCAGTTACTCGCGTGCTAACTATGGCTACACCTTC	CASSYSRANYGYTF	-	TRBV6-5	TRBJ1-2	few
TGTGCCAGCTCACCAGTTAGCTCTGGGGCCAACGTCCTGACTTTC	CASSPVSSGANVLTF	-	TRBV18	TRBJ2-6	few
TGTGCCAGCTCACCACTCTTCATTCCGGGACAGGGTTCCCCCGGGGAGCTGTTTTTT	CASSPLFIPGQGSPGELFF	TRBD1	TRBV18	TRBJ2-2	-
TGTGCCAGCAGTGACTCTCCGGGACGGCGGGACGAGCAGTACTTC	CASSDSPGRRDEQYF	-	TRBV25-1	TRBJ2-7	once
TGTGCCAGCAGTTTCAACCTTGGCTTCACAGATACGCAGTATTTT	CASSFNLGFTDTQYF	-	TRBV27	TRBJ2-3	once
TGTGCCAGCAGTGGCCGAGCGGGGGGCCCCACAGATACGCAGTATTTT	CASSGRAGGPTDTQYF	TRBD2	TRBV6-1	TRBJ2-3	-
TGCGCCAGCAGCCAAGAGACTAGCGGGAGGGCCAGCACAGATACGCAGTATTTT	CASSQETSGRASTDTQYF	TRBD2	TRBV4-1	TRBJ2-3	-
TGTGCCAGCAGCCAAGTTTTAGAGCCCACAGATACGCAGTATTTT	CASSQVLEPTDTQYF	-	TRBV4-2	TRBJ2-3	-
TGTGCCAGCAGCTTTACTAGCGGGCGCGAGCAGTACTTC	CASSFTSGREQYF	TRBD2	TRBV5-4	TRBJ2-7	-
TGTGCCAGCAGTTACTCCGGGACAGGGTCCATCTACGAGCAGTACTTC	CASSYSGTGSIYEQYF	TRBD1	TRBV6-6	TRBJ2-7	-
TGTGCCAGCAGGCCGACTAGCGGGGTCTACAATGAGCAGTTCTTC	CASRPTSGVYNEQFF	TRBD2	TRBV6-5	TRBJ2-1	-
TGTGCCAGCAGACGGACCGCCCTCGGGCAGCCCCAGCATTTT	CASRRTALGQPQHF	-	TRBV6-5	TRBJ1-5	-
TGTGCCAGCAGCTTAGAGACCCGGACAGGGGGCTTAGGTGGCTACACCTTC	CASSLETRTGGLGGYTF	TRBD1	TRBV7-8	TRBJ1-2	-
TGCGCCAGCAGTCAATCGACAGGGAACTCTGGAAACACCATATATTTT	CASSQSTGNSGNTIYF	TRBD1	TRBV23-1	TRBJ1-3	few
TGTGCCAGCAGTTATGATTGGGGGGTCAGCACCGGGGAGCTGTTTTTT	CASSYDWGVSTGELFF	-	TRBV2	TRBJ2-2	-
TGTGCCAGCAGCTTAGGCCAGACAGGGCTCACCGGGGAGCTGTTTTTT	CASSLGQTGLTGELFF	TRBD1	TRBV11-3	TRBJ2-2	-
TGTGCCATCACCCAGGGAGTCGGCCACGCTGAAGCTTTCTTT	CAITQGVGHAEAFF	-	TRBV10-3	TRBJ1-1	-
TGTGCCATCAGTGAGTCGGCACTGAGCTCCTACGAGCAGTACTTC	CAISESALSSYEQYF	-	TRBV10-3	TRBJ2-7	-
TGTGCCAGCAGCTGGGGGACTAGCGGAAACACAGATACGCAGTATTTT	CASSWGTSGNTDTQYF	TRBD2	TRBV7-9	TRBJ2-3	-
TGCGCCAGCAGTCATTACAGGATCCAAGAGACCCAGTACTTC	CASSHYRIQETQYF	-	TRBV23-1	TRBJ2-5	-
TGTGCCAGCAGTCAAGACCTGCCTCAGCCCCAGCATTTT	CASSQDLPQPQHF	-	TRBV28	TRBJ1-5	-
TGTGCCAGCAGTTACTTCCTAGCGGGGGCCCAAGAGACCCAGTACTTC	CASSYFLAGAQETQYF	TRBD2	TRBV6-5	TRBJ2-5	-
TGTGCCAGCCGCCGAGCTCAGGGAAGCTCCTACAATGAGCAGTTCTTC	CASRRAQGSSYNEQFF	-	TRBV27	TRBJ2-1	-
TGTGCCAGAAGTTTACTAGCGGGGACAAACACCGGGGAGCTGTTTTTT	CARSLLAGTNTGELFF	TRBD2	TRBV7-6	TRBJ2-2	-
TGTGCCTGGAACCGTAGAGGGGTTCTTTACAATGAGCAGTTCTTC	CAWNRRGVLYNEQFF	-	TRBV30	TRBJ2-1	-
TGTGCCAGCAGCCAAAAGAGCGGGACGAACACCGGGGAGCTGTTTTTT	CASSQKSGTNTGELFF	TRBD2	TRBV9	TRBJ2-2	-
TGTGCCAGCAGTTACTCAACAGGGGGGTGGTACGAGCAGTACTTC	CASSYSTGGWYEQYF	TRBD1	TRBV6-5	TRBJ2-7	-